These 14 T cell receptor beta chains were all obtained from the same sample, sequenced in a study of CD8+CD57+ T cells in acquired aplastic anemia. Whoever was chosen for sequencing had shown CD8+CD57+ cell expansion by flow cytometry. Genomic DNA constituted the template upon which TCR beta VDJ and CDR3 profiling was performed. One entry per CDR3 protein, called by TCRdb with MiXCR from the reads. The profile shows some 150,000 distinct CDR3 sequences, roughly 54% of them singletons. The source material was sorted CD4+, CD8+, or CD8+CD57+ T cells (not recorded which) from PBMCs. All receptors derive from a human donor with aplastic anemia.

There are a few counts of this clonotype. This chain joins TRBV5-5 and TRBJ2-5; no definite D call. This CDR3 region has 13 residues. The germline V gene encodes CDR1 SGHKS and CDR2 YYEKEE (reference sequence). V gave up 1 base and J gave up 5 bases, with 9 bases separating them. CDR3 amino acids: CASSLWGAETQYF. The DNA of the CDR3 is TGTGCCAGCAGCTTGTGGGGTGCGGAGACCCAGTACTTC.

In this sample, this clonotype turned up a few times. The rearrangement uses TRBV10-3 and TRBJ1-6, with a weak D call TRBD1 (6 bases). Germline assignment: CDR1 ENHRY and CDR2 SYGVKD. The CDR3 sequence is 16 residues long. V lost 0 bases to trimming and J lost 6 bases, with 12 bases between them. The CDR3 loop is CAISESRGAPNSPLHF. DNA of the CDR3: TGTGCCATCAGTGAGTCGCGGGGGGCCCCTAATTCACCCCTCCACTTT.

This clonotype was observed many times. This chain uses TRBV7-9 with TRBJ1-1; D call uncertain. Germline CDR1 is SEHNR and CDR2 is FQNEAQ (reference sequence). This CDR3 is 12 amino acids long. With 1 base removed from V and 12 bases from J, the gap between germline ends came to 12 bases. In nucleotides, the CDR3 is TGTGCCAGCAGCTTAGAGGGTGGGAGGACTTTCTTT. Its protein is CASSLEGGRTFF.

This chain links TRBV20-1 with TRBJ2-3; 12 nucleotides match TRBD1. Germline trimming cut 6 bases from V and 4 bases from J; bases unmatched to any gene: 5. The germline gives CDR1 DFQATT, CDR2 SNEGSKA (reference sequence). This CDR3 region has 14 residues. CDR3 in DNA: TGCAGTGCAGCCGGGACAGGGGGCTCAGATACGCAGTATTTT. Amino acid sequence: CSAAGTGGSDTQYF.

For this clonotype: This sequence may be a read error, since a much larger clone differs from it by one base. The chain carries TRBV9 and TRBJ1-3; no clear D gene. Germline assignment: CDR1 SGDLS and CDR2 YYNGEE. CDR3 length: 15 residues. Deletions cut 4 bases from V and 0 bases from J, with 11 bases between. In DNA form, the CDR3 reads TGTGCCAGCAGCATCGCGGGGTCCTCTGGAAACACCATATATTTT. Translated, it gives CASSIAGSSGNTIYF.

Regarding this clonotype: The junction departs from germline at one end; a sequencing error may be responsible. The chain links TRBV24-1 to TRBJ1-5; D may be TRBD1 (5 bases). This CDR3 is 15 amino acids long. CDR1 is KGHDR and CDR2 is SFDVKD in the germline V gene. DNA of the CDR3: TGTGCCATCAGTGAGTGGGGGAAGGCGGATCAGCCCCAGCATTTT. Its translation: CAISEWGKADQPQHF.

This clonotype has ten or more counts. The chain is built from TRBV7-3 and TRBJ2-7; maybe TRBD2 (5 bases). V was clipped by 5 bases and J by 0 bases, with 11 bases between them. CDR1 and CDR2 (germline): SGHTA, FQGTGA. The CDR3 consists of 14 residues. The CDR3 coding sequence is TGTGCCAGCAGCCCCGGGGAAGGCTCCTACGAGCAGTACTTC. This gives the protein CASSPGEGSYEQYF.

The V gene is TRBV2, the J gene TRBJ1-2; 8 nucleotides match TRBD1. V lost 5 bases, J lost 3 bases, and 5 bases stayed unmatched. The germline CDR1 and CDR2 sequences are SNHLY and FYNNEI. The CDR3 is 14 amino acids. In DNA, the CDR3 is TGTGCCAGCAGTTGGACAGGGACCCACTATGGCTACACCTTC. It specifies CASSWTGTHYGYTF.

This chain links TRBV15 with TRBJ2-7, with 11 bases lining up with TRBD1. The CDR3 sequence is 16 residues long. The germline V gene has CDR1 LNHNV and CDR2 YYDKDF (reference sequence). Germline trimming cut 3 bases from V and 3 bases from J; bases unmatched to any gene: 7. CDR3 nucleotide sequence: TGTGCCACCAGCAGGGACAGGGGGCCGACCTACTACGAGCAGTACTTC. Translating it yields CATSRDRGPTYYEQYF. Variable domain in full (rest from reference TRBV15 and TRBJ2-7): DAMVIQNPRYQVTQFGKPVTLSCSQTLNHNVMYWYQQKSSQAPKLLFHYYDKDFNNEADTPDNFQSRRPNTSFCFLDIRSPGLGDTAMYLCATSRDRGPTYYEQYFGPGTRLTVT.

This clonotype appeared a few times. V and J are TRBV5-4 and TRBJ1-2, with D tentatively TRBD1 (6 bases). The CDR3 has 13 amino acids. The V and J ends lost 1 base and 3 bases respectively, with 7 bases between them. CDR1 and CDR2 (germline): SGHNT, YYREEE (reference sequence). The chain's CDR3 is CASSLRTDYGYTF. The CDR3 nucleotides read TGTGCCAGCAGCTTGAGGACAGACTATGGCTACACCTTC.

The table lists this clonotype with many counts. This sequence joins TRBV6-1 and TRBJ1-6, with TRBD1 matching 8 bases. In germline, CDR1 is MNHNS, CDR2 SASEGT. The CDR3 length is 14 residues. J gave up 10 bases and V 3 bases, and 5 bases lay outside the gene matches. The CDR3 is CASSDVDRGSPLHF. The CDR3 nucleotides read TGTGCCAGCAGTGATGTCGACAGGGGATCACCCCTCCACTTT.

This clonotype occurred a few times. The chain uses TRBV24-1 and TRBJ1-1; D may be TRBD1 (6 bases). Germline CDR1 is KGHDR and CDR2 is SFDVKD. Trimming left V 7 bases short and J 5 bases short, with 16 bases between. The CDR3 is 14 residues long. The CDR3 here is CATSGTGLETEAFF. In DNA, the CDR3 is TGTGCCACCAGCGGTACAGGGTTGGAGACTGAAGCTTTCTTT.

The chain combines TRBV2 with TRBJ2-5, with unresolved D. The CDR3 has 13 amino acids. Trimming left V 6 bases short and J 0 bases short, with 8 bases between. The germline V gene encodes CDR1 SNHLY and CDR2 FYNNEI. In DNA, the CDR3 is TGTGCCAGCAGAGTACAGTACCAAGAGACCCAGTACTTC. Translating gives CASRVQYQETQYF.

The chain carries TRBV7-9 and TRBJ1-2; a weak D match, TRBD1 (6 bases). The CDR3 covers 15 residues. Per the germline V gene, CDR1 is SEHNR and CDR2 is FQNEAQ (reference sequence). With 5 bases removed from V and 3 bases from J, the gap between germline ends came to 16 bases. As DNA, the CDR3 is TGTGCCAGCAGCCTCACAGGGTCTGTTCACTATGGCTACACCTTC. Its protein is CASSLTGSVHYGYTF.